The clone carrying this TCR beta chain was observed a few times. Its antigen is as yet unknown. These data are taken from a study of regulatory T cells in long-lasting Graves disease. Findings and caveats of the study: Persistent disease samples used TRBV28, TRBJ1-2 and TRBJ2-5 preferentially.

Germline-derived CDR1 and CDR2 are SGHRS and YFSETQ. With V trimmed by 2 bases and J by 1 base, 4 bases remained unmatched. This CDR3 has 15 amino acids. Time point meaning: newly diagnosed GD, antithyroid drugs for less than 3 months. There was RNA extracted from PBMCs, and the TCR library was made from it. In Xi'an, China, an endocrinology department was the source of patients. To make TCR beta libraries, researchers used iRepertoire HTBI primers and Arm-PCR of CDR3 regions. Via MiXCR, TCRdb re-called the multiplex PCR reads, giving one row per CDR3 protein. The table has 370,000 or so distinct CDR3 sequences, under 20% seen once. The data also belong to a second study, concerning T cells in Graves' hyperthyroidism and ophthalmopathy. From that study: Ophthalmopathy was identified by the model a median 6.5 months ahead of onset.

The origin of this receptor is a woman aged 18-29 years with Graves disease. The V and J genes are TRBV5-1 and TRBJ1-1, with 8 bases that match TRBD1. Here the sequenced sample was peripheral blood mononuclear cells (PBMCs), taken at new diagnosis, from a patient treated with antithyroid drugs. In DNA form, the CDR3 reads TGCGCCAGCAGCTTCGGACAGGGCGAGAACACTGAAGCTTTCTTT. Protein: CASSFGQGENTEAFF.